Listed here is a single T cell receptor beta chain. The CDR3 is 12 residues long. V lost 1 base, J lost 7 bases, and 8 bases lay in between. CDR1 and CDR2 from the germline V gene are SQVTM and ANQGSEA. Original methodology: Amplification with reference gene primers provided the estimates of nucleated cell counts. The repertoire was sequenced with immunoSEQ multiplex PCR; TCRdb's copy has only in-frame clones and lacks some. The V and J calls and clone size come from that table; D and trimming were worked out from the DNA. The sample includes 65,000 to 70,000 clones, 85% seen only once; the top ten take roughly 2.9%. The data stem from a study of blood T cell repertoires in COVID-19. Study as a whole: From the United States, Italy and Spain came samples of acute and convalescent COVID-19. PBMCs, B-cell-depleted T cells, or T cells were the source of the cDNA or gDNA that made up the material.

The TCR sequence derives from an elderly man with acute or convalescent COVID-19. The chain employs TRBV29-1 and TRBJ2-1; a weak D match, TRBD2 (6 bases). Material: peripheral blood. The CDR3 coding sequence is TGCAGCGTTGAAGGACTAGTGAATGAGCAGTTCTTC. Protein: CSVEGLVNEQFF.